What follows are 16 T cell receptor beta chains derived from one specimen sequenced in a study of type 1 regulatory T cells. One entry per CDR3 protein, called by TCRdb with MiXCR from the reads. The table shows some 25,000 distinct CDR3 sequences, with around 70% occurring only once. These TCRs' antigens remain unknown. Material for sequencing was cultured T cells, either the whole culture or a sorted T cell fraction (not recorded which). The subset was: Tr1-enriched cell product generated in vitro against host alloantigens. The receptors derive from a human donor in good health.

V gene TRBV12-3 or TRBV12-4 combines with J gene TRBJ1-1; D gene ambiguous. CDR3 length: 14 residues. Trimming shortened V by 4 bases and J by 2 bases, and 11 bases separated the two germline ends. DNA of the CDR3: TGTGCCAGCAGTTCAAGGTACAGTAACACTGAAGCTTTCTTT. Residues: CASSSRYSNTEAFF.

The CDR3: CASSPDRGHGYTF. DNA of the CDR3: TGTGCCAGCAGCCCAGACAGGGGCCATGGCTACACCTTC. The rearrangement links TRBV7-2 to TRBJ1-2; 8 nucleotides align to TRBD1. Losses at the gene ends were 5 bases for V and 6 bases for J; bases not matched to a gene: 5. CDR3 length: 13 amino acids. Germline assignment: CDR1 SGHTA and CDR2 FQGNSA. Together with reference TRBV7-2 and TRBJ1-2, the CDR3 gives the full variable domain: GAGVSQSPSNKVTEKGKDVELRCDPISGHTALYWYRQSLGQGLEFLIYFQGNSAPDKSGLPSDRFSAERTGGSVSTLTIQRTQQEDSAVYLCASSPDRGHGYTFGSGTRLTVV.

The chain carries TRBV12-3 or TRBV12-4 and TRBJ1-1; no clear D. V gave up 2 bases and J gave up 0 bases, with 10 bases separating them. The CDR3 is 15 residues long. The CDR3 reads CASSLRAGMNTEAFF. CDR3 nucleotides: TGTGCCAGCAGTTTACGGGCCGGAATGAACACTGAAGCTTTCTTT.

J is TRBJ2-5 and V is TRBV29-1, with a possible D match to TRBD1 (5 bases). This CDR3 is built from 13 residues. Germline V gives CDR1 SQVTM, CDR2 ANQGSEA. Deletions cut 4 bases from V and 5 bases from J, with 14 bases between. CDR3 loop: CSVVRGRAETQYF. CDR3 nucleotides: TGCAGCGTTGTTCGTGGCAGGGCTGAGACCCAGTACTTC.

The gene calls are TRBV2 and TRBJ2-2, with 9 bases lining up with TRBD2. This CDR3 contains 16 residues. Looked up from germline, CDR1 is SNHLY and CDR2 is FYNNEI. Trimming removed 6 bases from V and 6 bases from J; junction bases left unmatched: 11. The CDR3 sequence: CASRTHPGLASGELFF. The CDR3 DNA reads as TGTGCCAGCAGGACACACCCGGGACTAGCTTCCGGGGAGCTGTTTTTT.

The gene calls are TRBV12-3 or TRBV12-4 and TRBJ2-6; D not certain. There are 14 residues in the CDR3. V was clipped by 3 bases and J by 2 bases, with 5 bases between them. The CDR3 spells CASSLSTGANVLTF. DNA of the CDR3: TGTGCCAGCAGTTTGAGCACTGGGGCCAACGTCCTGACTTTC.

CDR3 protein: CASSPRTSGGHNEQFF. In nucleotides, the CDR3 is TGTGCCAGCAGCCCCCGGACTAGCGGGGGGCACAATGAGCAGTTCTTC. The chain links TRBV3-1 to TRBJ2-1; 14 bases align to TRBD2. The germline V gene has CDR1 LGHDT and CDR2 YNNKEL (reference sequence). The V gene end was trimmed by 4 bases and the J gene end by 5 bases; junction bases not matched to a gene: 4. The CDR3 is 16 residues long.

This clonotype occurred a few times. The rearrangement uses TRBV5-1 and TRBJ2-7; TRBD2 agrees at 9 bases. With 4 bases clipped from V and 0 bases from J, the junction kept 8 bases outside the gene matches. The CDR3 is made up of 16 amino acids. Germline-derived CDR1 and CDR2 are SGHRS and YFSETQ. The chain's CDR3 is CASSPTSGFSSYEQYF. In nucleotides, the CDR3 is TGCGCCAGCAGCCCCACTAGCGGGTTTAGCTCCTACGAGCAGTACTTC.

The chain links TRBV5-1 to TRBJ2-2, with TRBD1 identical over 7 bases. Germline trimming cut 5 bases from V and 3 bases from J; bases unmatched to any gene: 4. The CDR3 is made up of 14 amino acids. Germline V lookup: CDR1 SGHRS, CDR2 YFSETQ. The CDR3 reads CASRIQGDTGELFF. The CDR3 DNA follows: TGCGCCAGCAGGATTCAGGGGGACACCGGGGAGCTGTTTTTT.

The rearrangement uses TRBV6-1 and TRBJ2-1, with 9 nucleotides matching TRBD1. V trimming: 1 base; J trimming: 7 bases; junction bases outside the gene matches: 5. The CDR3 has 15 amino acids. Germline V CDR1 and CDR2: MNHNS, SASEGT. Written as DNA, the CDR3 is TGTGCCAGCAGTGAAGGGGGGACAGGGCTGAATGAGCAGTTCTTC. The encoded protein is CASSEGGTGLNEQFF.

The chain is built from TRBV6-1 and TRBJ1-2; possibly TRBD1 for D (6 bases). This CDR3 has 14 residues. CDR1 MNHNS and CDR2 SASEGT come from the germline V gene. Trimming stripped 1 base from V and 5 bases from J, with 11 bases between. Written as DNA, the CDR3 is TGTGCCAGCAGTGAAGGGGACACGTTTTATGGCTACACCTTC. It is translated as CASSEGDTFYGYTF.

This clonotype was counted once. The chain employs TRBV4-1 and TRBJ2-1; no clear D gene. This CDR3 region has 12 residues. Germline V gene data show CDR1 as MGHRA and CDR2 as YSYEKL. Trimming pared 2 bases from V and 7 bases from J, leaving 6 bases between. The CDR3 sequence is CASSQYGNEQFF. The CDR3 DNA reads TGCGCCAGCAGCCAATATGGGAATGAGCAGTTCTTC.

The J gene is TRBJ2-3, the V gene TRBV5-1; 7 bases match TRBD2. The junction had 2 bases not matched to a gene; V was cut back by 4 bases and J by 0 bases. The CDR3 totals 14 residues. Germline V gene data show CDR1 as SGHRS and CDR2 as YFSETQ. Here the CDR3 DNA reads TGCGCCAGCAGCGGGCGGGGGAGCACAGATACGCAGTATTTT. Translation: CASSGRGSTDTQYF.

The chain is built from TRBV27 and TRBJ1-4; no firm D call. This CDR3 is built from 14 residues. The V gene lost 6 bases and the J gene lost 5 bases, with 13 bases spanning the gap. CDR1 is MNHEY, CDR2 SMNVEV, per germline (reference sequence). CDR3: CASRPSTVNEKLFF. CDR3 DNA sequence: TGTGCCAGCAGACCCTCCACAGTAAATGAAAAACTGTTTTTT.

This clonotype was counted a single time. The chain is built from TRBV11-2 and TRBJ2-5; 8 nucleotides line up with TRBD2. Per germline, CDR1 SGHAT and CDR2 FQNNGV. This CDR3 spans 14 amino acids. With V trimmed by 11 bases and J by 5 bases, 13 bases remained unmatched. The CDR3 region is CAVALSVAGETQYF. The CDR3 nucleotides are TGTGCCGTAGCTTTGAGTGTAGCGGGGGAGACCCAGTACTTC.

The chain's CDR3 is CATSDPRQGASYGYTF. CDR3 bases: TGTGCCACCAGTGATCCGCGACAGGGGGCTTCTTATGGCTACACCTTC. The J gene is TRBJ1-2, the V gene TRBV24-1; 10 bases agree with TRBD1. Trimming at V came to 3 bases and at J to 5 bases, leaving 8 bases not matched to a gene. Germline V gives CDR1 KGHDR, CDR2 SFDVKD. The CDR3 has 16 amino acids.